This T cell receptor (beta chain) was recovered during a study of PD-1 blockade in classical Hodgkin lymphoma. Across the study: The study gave patients nivolumab 3 mg/kg intravenously every 2 weeks.

J was trimmed by 5 bases and V by 0 bases; bases with no gene match: 2. This CDR3 region has 15 residues. Looked up from germline, CDR1 is MNHEY and CDR2 is SMNVEV (reference sequence). Brentuximab vedotin exposure varied, and every patient relapsed after autologous stem cell transplantation. Clones were sequenced by immunoSEQ multiplex PCR, and TCRdb holds only the in-frame ones, with some missing. This sample has 40,000 to 50,000 clones; 86% occur once, and the top ten carry approximately 6%. The chain recombines TRBV27 with TRBJ2-5; 11 nucleotides match TRBD2. This specimen was peripheral blood mononuclear cells (PBMCs), taken before the second cycle of nivolumab. The TCR was taken from a human donor with classical Hodgkin lymphoma. The CDR3 loop is CASSLSTSGTETQYF. CDR3 DNA: TGTGCCAGCAGTTTATCGACTAGCGGGACCGAGACCCAGTACTTC.